This T cell receptor beta chain came from a study of T-cell reconstitution after alpha-beta-depleted transplantation in children (dated by TCRdb to the mid-2010s). With respect to the entire study: Using TCR repertoire profiling, the study quantitatively followed how T-cell immune reconstitution unfolded in children after TCRalphabeta/CD19-depleted allogeneic hematopoietic cell transplantation. Overall study results and their limits: The apparently early alphabetaT-cell count recovery about two months after transplant was reportedly dependent on only several hundred rapidly expanded clones derived from non-depleted graft cells. Hyperexpanded clone frequencies declined over subsequent months; after one year, T-cell counts and TCRbeta diversity were mostly attributed to newly produced T cells. In some patients, high TCRbeta diversity at day 60 was attributed to recipient T cells and intrathymic progenitors that had survived conditioning.

A remark on this clonotype: Its antigen target is currently unknown. No much larger clonotype is one base removed from it; base qualities were not supplied.

This specimen's treatment or condition label, per the study, means: allogeneic hematopoietic cell transplantation with graft depleted of TCRalphabeta T cells and CD19 B cells. TCRalphabeta/CD19-depleted allogeneic hematopoietic cell grafts were given to the transplant recipients, all of whom were children. To prepare the library, PCR was applied. The sample was run on an Illumina HiSeq 2500. TCR library preparation used molecular barcoding, with unique molecular identifiers applied to normalize quantification of the TCRbeta repertoire. TCRdb reanalyzed the raw reads on its own, using fastp at Q25 for trimming and MiXCR for clone calling, and kept in-frame beta chains. Rows matching on CDR3 protein sequence are summarized as one entry with the most common DNA and genes. Counted in this sample were about 420,000 distinct CDR3 sequences; 15% to 20% of them appeared once. 29% of the sample goes to the ten largest clones.

Including the terminal cysteine and phenylalanine, the CDR3 comprises 19 residues. The retained sequence is limited to the CDR3, 57 bases, with the frame set at the first base. From V the trimming removes 4 bases and from J it removes 0 bases, while the gene matches leave 15 bases of the junction unaccounted for. CDR1 and CDR2 are read off the germline V gene as SGHDT and YYEEEE. The chain couples TRBV5-6 to TRBJ1-5; 8 central bases correspond to TRBD1. Here the sequenced sample was PBMCs, mostly from graft donor cells, taken 360 days after TCRalphabeta/CD19-depleted stem cell transplant. This clonotype was sampled from a boy younger than two who had a stem cell transplant for Wiskott-Aldrich syndrome, so the T cells may come from the graft donor. In nucleotide form, the sequence is TGTGCCAGCAGCCCTCCGAGACGGACAGGGCCCCTTAGCAATCAGCCCCAGCATTTT. This yields the protein CASSPPRRTGPLSNQPQHF.